The 23 T cell receptor beta chains in this list originate from one sample, sequenced in a study of shared clonotypes between healthy human individuals. TCRdb's table, derived via immunoSEQ multiplex PCR, lists solely in-frame clones and lacks some. The data contain fewer than 400,000 clones, approximately 79% of them singletons. Sequenced input: memory CD4+ T cells sorted from blood. Subset reported: CD45RA-negative fraction. Receptor source: a man in his thirties or forties in good health.

This clone was seen only a few times. The rearrangement joins TRBV5-1 to TRBJ2-7; the D is unclear. The germline CDR1 and CDR2 sequences are SGHRS and YFSETQ. Deletions cut 2 bases from V and 5 bases from J, with 11 bases between. The CDR3 covers 13 residues. The CDR3 region is CASSLPQYDEQYF. In DNA form, the CDR3 reads TGCGCCAGCAGCTTACCACAGTACGACGAGCAGTACTTC.

V usage is TRBV18 and J usage is TRBJ2-5, with 7 bases matching TRBD1. V shed 6 bases, J shed 5 bases, and the junction held 3 bases outside the gene matches. Germline V gene data show CDR1 as KGHSH and CDR2 as LQKENI. The CDR3 sequence is 12 residues long. CDR3 in DNA: TGTGCCAGCTCCTCGGACAGGGAGACCCAGTACTTC. Its protein is CASSSDRETQYF.

In DNA form, the CDR3 reads TGTGCCAGCATTGACAGGGGTGAGACCCAGTACTTC. It specifies CASIDRGETQYF. The V gene is TRBV25-1, the J gene TRBJ2-5, with 8 bases that match TRBD1. The CDR3 contains 12 residues. The germline gives CDR1 MGHDK, CDR2 SYGVNS. The trim removed 7 bases at V and 5 bases at J, leaving 3 bases unmatched. Drawing the rest from reference TRBV25-1 and TRBJ2-5, the complete variable domain is EADIYQTPRYLVIGTGKKITLECSQTMGHDKMYWYQQDPGMELHLIHYSYGVNSTEKGDLSSESTVSRIRTEHFPLTLESARPSHTSQYLCASIDRGETQYFGPGTRLLVL.

A few counts support this clone. V gene TRBV6-6 combines with J gene TRBJ2-5; 12 nucleotides align to TRBD2. The CDR3 covers 15 residues. Germline V CDR1 and CDR2: MNHNY, SVGAGI (reference sequence). The ends lost 3 bases at V and 5 bases at J; junction bases unmatched: 4. CDR3 in amino acids: CASSYPSGRGETQYF. In DNA form, the CDR3 reads TGTGCCAGCAGTTATCCTAGCGGGAGGGGGGAGACCCAGTACTTC.

Details on this clone: Other DNA variants within this sample encode the same CDR3. This sequence joins TRBV6-5 and TRBJ2-7, with D possibly matching TRBD1 (5 bases). Trimming took off 2 bases at V and 0 bases at J, with 5 bases between the two ends. CDR1 and CDR2 from the germline V gene are MNHEY and SVGAGI. The CDR3 sequence is 13 residues long. The CDR3 nucleotides read TGTGCCAGCAGTTACACAGGCTCCTACGAGCAGTACTTC. Protein: CASSYTGSYEQYF.

The chain employs TRBV6-1 and TRBJ2-3; 9 nucleotides line up with TRBD2. CDR1 is MNHNS and CDR2 is SASEGT in the germline V gene. This CDR3 region has 17 residues. V shed 4 bases, J shed 1 base, and the junction held 9 bases outside the gene matches. The DNA of the CDR3 is TGTGCCAGCAGTGTATCCCCGGCTAGCGGGGGCACAGATACGCAGTATTTT. This encodes CASSVSPASGGTDTQYF.

J is TRBJ1-2 and V is TRBV5-6; D may be TRBD1 (6 bases). The CDR3 runs to 16 residues. CDR1 is SGHDT and CDR2 is YYEEEE in the germline V gene. Trimming took off 3 bases at V and 4 bases at J, with 19 bases between the two ends. Here the CDR3 DNA reads TGTGCCAGCAGCTCACCCCTCGCGGGGGGGGCCTATGGCTACACCTTC. It yields the protein CASSSPLAGGAYGYTF.

This clone has a count of ten or more. The V gene is TRBV6-6, the J gene TRBJ1-5; D is unresolved. Trimming took 5 bases from V and 0 from J, leaving 11 bases between them. The CDR3 runs 15 residues. Germline lookup yields CDR1 MNHNY and CDR2 SVGAGI (reference sequence). CDR3 sequence (DNA): TGTGCCAGCAGTCCAGGATGGGGTAGCAATCAGCCCCAGCATTTT. Its protein is CASSPGWGSNQPQHF.

The chain is built from TRBV6-1 and TRBJ2-1, with a possible D match to TRBD1 (6 bases). The CDR3 loop spans 14 amino acids. Trimming left V 4 bases short and J 9 bases short, with 16 bases between. Germline V gene lookup returns CDR1 MNHNS and CDR2 SASEGT. The CDR3 coding sequence is TGTGCCAGCAGTGGAGATAGGGGGACGGGTGAGCAGTTCTTC. Translating it yields CASSGDRGTGEQFF.

Ten or more counts support this clone. At the DNA level, this CDR3 is encoded by other sequences in the same sample as well. V gene TRBV2 combines with J gene TRBJ2-2; TRBD1 or TRBD2 may be the D gene (5 bases each). Germline V lookup: CDR1 SNHLY, CDR2 FYNNEI. Trimming left V 7 bases short and J 1 base short, with 7 bases between. This CDR3 spans 13 amino acids. CDR3 region: CASNGGNTGELFF. Written as DNA, the CDR3 is TGTGCCAGCAATGGGGGGAACACCGGGGAGCTGTTTTTT.

The chain links TRBV7-9 to TRBJ2-7; 9 bases fit TRBD1. Germline CDR1 reads SEHNR; CDR2 reads FQNEAQ (reference sequence). The junction had 4 bases not matched to a gene; V was cut back by 4 bases and J by 6 bases. The length of the CDR3 is 13 residues. The CDR3 loop reads CASSSSDRGEQYF. The CDR3 region has the DNA TGTGCCAGCAGCTCATCGGACAGGGGCGAGCAGTACTTC.

The chain links TRBV19 to TRBJ2-1; a weak D match, TRBD2 (6 bases). The germline V and J ends were trimmed by 3 bases and 4 bases, with 10 bases remaining between them. This CDR3 has 14 amino acids. The germline V gene encodes CDR1 LNHDA and CDR2 SQIVND (reference sequence). The DNA for the CDR3 is TGTGCCAGTAGTATGGAGGGACCTTACAATGAGCAGTTCTTC. This translates into CASSMEGPYNEQFF.

The genes are TRBV7-9 and TRBJ1-2; D perhaps matches TRBD1 (5 bases). V lost 6 bases, J lost 2 bases, and 13 bases lay in between. In germline, CDR1 is SEHNR, CDR2 FQNEAQ (reference sequence). This CDR3 comprises 14 residues. DNA for the CDR3: TGTGCCAGCAGGGGGAAGGGACCGAACTATGGCTACACCTTC. Translating gives CASRGKGPNYGYTF.

The rearrangement joins TRBV2 to TRBJ1-4; no reliable D call. CDR1 is SNHLY, CDR2 FYNNEI, per germline. Trimming took off 4 bases at V and 4 bases at J, with 10 bases between the two ends. The CDR3 length is 14 residues. The CDR3 DNA reads as TGTGCCAGCAGTGTTTCGGCACTTAATGAAAAACTGTTTTTT. Translation: CASSVSALNEKLFF.

This chain uses TRBV20-1 with TRBJ2-5; the D is unclear. The CDR3 totals 11 residues. Per germline, CDR1 DFQATT and CDR2 SNEGSKA (reference sequence). Trimming took off 2 bases at V and 4 bases at J, with 5 bases between the two ends. DNA of the CDR3: TGCAGTGCTAGAAGGACAGAGACCCAGTACTTC. Its translation is CSARRTETQYF.

CDR3 DNA sequence: TGTGCCAGCAGTGAGGAGGGAATCCCCACCGGGGAGCTGTTTTTT. It is translated as CASSEEGIPTGELFF. This chain connects TRBV2 to TRBJ2-2, with D maybe TRBD2 (6 bases). Germline loops: CDR1 SNHLY, CDR2 FYNNEI. This CDR3 has 15 residues. The germline V and J ends were trimmed by 3 bases and 4 bases, with 12 bases remaining between them.

The genes are TRBV9 and TRBJ2-5, with D unresolved. The germline V and J ends were trimmed by 4 bases and 5 bases, with 12 bases remaining between them. This CDR3 has 13 amino acids. Germline values: CDR1 SGDLS, CDR2 YYNGEE. CDR3 sequence (DNA): TGTGCCAGCAGCCCAAGCCGTAGGGAGACCCAGTACTTC. This gives the protein CASSPSRRETQYF. Full variable domain (missing parts from reference TRBV9 and TRBJ2-5): DSGVTQTPKHLITATGQRVTLRCSPRSGDLSVYWYQQSLDQGLQFLIQYYNGEERAKGNILERFSAQQFPDLHSELNLSSLELGDSALYFCASSPSRRETQYFGPGTRLLVL.

The rearrangement joins TRBV30 to TRBJ2-7; possibly TRBD2 for D (6 bases). The V gene's germline CDR1 is GTSNPN and CDR2 SVGIG (reference sequence). V was shortened by 1 base and J by 1 base, with 11 bases between the two germline ends. This CDR3 has 14 residues. CDR3 coding DNA: TGTGCCTGGAGTGATGTCGCGGGGTCCTACGAGCAGTACTTC. Amino acid sequence: CAWSDVAGSYEQYF.

The rearrangement uses TRBV6-1 and TRBJ2-2, with 9 bases lining up with TRBD1. The J segment lost 5 bases and the V segment lost 3 bases, leaving 4 bases of the junction unmatched. The CDR3 length is 15 residues. Germline assignment: CDR1 MNHNS and CDR2 SASEGT. CDR3 sequence: CASSETTGGTGELFF. The CDR3 DNA reads TGTGCCAGCAGTGAGACGACAGGGGGGACCGGGGAGCTGTTTTTT.

The J gene is TRBJ1-1, the V gene TRBV18; perhaps TRBD1 as D (6 bases). V gave up 1 base and J gave up 0 bases, with 12 bases separating them. The CDR3 loop spans 16 amino acids. Germline values: CDR1 KGHSH, CDR2 LQKENI. The CDR3 is CASSPRGQRMNTEAFF. The CDR3 DNA reads as TGTGCCAGCTCACCACGGGGGCAAAGAATGAACACTGAAGCTTTCTTT.

This chain uses TRBV9 with TRBJ2-1, with D possibly matching TRBD2 (5 bases). The CDR3 spans 15 residues. From germline, CDR1 is SGDLS and CDR2 YYNGEE. The ends were cut back, 1 base at V and 4 bases at J, with 12 bases in the middle. This chain's CDR3 is CASSVMTTSYNEQFF. CDR3 in DNA: TGTGCCAGCAGCGTAATGACTACCTCGTACAATGAGCAGTTCTTC. Together with reference TRBV9 and TRBJ2-1, the CDR3 gives the full variable domain: DSGVTQTPKHLITATGQRVTLRCSPRSGDLSVYWYQQSLDQGLQFLIQYYNGEERAKGNILERFSAQQFPDLHSELNLSSLELGDSALYFCASSVMTTSYNEQFFGPGTRLTVL.

Only a few counts were recorded for this clone. The chain is built from TRBV6-1 and TRBJ2-7; 8 bases agree with TRBD1. V trimming: 2 bases; J trimming: 3 bases; junction bases outside the gene matches: 6. The CDR3 is 15 residues long. Looked up from germline, CDR1 is MNHNS and CDR2 is SASEGT. CDR3 DNA: TGTGCCAGCAGTGAATCGACAGGGGCGGGCTACGAGCAGTACTTC. This gives the protein CASSESTGAGYEQYF.

CDR3 amino acids: CASSQRTSGRTDTQYF. The CDR3 DNA reads TGCGCCAGCAGCCAGCGGACTAGCGGTCGCACAGATACGCAGTATTTT. The chain uses TRBV5-1 and TRBJ2-3; 10 positions agree with TRBD2. V dropped 4 bases and J dropped 1; count of bases not matched to a gene: 6. The germline gives CDR1 SGHRS, CDR2 YFSETQ. The CDR3 is 16 amino acids.